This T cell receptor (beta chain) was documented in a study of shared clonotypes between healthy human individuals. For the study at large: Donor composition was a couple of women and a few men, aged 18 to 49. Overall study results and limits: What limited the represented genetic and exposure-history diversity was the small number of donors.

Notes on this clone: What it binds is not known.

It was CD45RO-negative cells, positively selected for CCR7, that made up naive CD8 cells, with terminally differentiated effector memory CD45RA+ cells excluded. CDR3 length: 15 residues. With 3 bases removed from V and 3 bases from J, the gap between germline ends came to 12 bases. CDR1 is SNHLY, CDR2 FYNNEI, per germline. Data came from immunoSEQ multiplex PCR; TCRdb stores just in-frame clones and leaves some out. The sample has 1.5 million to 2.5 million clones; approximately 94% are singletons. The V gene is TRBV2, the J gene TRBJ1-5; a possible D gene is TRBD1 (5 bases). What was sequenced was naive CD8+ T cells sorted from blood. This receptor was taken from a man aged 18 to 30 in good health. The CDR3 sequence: CASSEEGWNNQPQHF. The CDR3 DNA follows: TGTGCCAGCAGTGAGGAGGGGTGGAACAATCAGCCCCAGCATTTT.